The text below deals with one T cell receptor (beta chain). The sample is drawn from a study of blood T cell repertoires in COVID-19. Trimming pared 4 bases from V and 4 bases from J, leaving 16 bases between. Germline V gives CDR1 MRHNA, CDR2 SNTAGT. The CDR3 is 15 amino acids. TCRdb's copy holds only in-frame clones and misses some; the assay was immunoSEQ multiplex PCR. The data contain 130,000 to 150,000 clones, 84% of them singletons. The chain uses TRBV6-4 and TRBJ1-2; possibly TRBD1 for D (6 bases). The sample taken for sequencing was PBMCs or T cells enriched from blood (not recorded which). This clonotype was obtained from a woman aged 45-65 years who had been exposed to COVID-19. The CDR3 protein is CASSAEPGQSYGYTF. The CDR3 bases are TGTGCCAGCAGTGCCGAACCGGGACAAAGCTATGGCTACACCTTC.